This TCR beta chain was identified during a study of blood T cell repertoires in COVID-19. Study-wide background: PBMCs, B-cell-depleted T cells, or T cells provided the cDNA or gDNA that made up the material.

Per the germline V gene, CDR1 is SGDLS and CDR2 is YYNGEE. V was cut by 0 bases and J by 2 bases, with 14 bases left in between. The CDR3 is made up of 16 amino acids. Sequencing used immunoSEQ multiplex PCR; TCRdb keeps in-frame clones, though not all of them. The table has 250,000 or so clones, more than 80% seen once. V is TRBV9 and J is TRBJ1-1, with D perhaps matching TRBD1 (5 bases). Input material: peripheral blood. The receptor was isolated from a man in his thirties or forties with COVID-19, enrolled during active disease. The CDR3 DNA reads as TGTGCCAGCAGCGTAGGGGCGGGGCAGGGCAACACTGAAGCTTTCTTT. Translated: CASSVGAGQGNTEAFF.